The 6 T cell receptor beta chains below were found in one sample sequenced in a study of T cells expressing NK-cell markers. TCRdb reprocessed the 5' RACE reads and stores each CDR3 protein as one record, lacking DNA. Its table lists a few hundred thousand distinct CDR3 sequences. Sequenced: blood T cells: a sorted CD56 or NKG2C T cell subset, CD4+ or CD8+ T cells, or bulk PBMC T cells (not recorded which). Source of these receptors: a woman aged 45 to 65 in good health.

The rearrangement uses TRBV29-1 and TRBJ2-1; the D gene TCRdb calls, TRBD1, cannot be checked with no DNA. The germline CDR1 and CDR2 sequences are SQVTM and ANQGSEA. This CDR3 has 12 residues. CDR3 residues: CSVRPVANEQFF.

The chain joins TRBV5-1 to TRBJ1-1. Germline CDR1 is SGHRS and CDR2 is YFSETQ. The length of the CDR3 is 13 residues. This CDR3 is CASSLGRVSGAFF. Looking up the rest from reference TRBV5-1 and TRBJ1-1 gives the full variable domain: KAGVTQTPRYLIKTRGQQVTLSCSPISGHRSVSWYQQTPGQGLQFLFEYFSETQRNKGNFPGRFSGRQFSNSRSEMNVSTLELGDSALYLCASSLGRVSGAFFGQGTRLTVV.

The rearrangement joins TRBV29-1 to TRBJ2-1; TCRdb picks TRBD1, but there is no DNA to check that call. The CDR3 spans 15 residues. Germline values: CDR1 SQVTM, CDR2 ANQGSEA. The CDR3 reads CSVEDLGGSPNEQFF.

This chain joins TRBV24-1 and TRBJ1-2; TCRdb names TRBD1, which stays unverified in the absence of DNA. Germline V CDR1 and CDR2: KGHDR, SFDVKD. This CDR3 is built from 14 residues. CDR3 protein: CATSDGPGAGGYTF.

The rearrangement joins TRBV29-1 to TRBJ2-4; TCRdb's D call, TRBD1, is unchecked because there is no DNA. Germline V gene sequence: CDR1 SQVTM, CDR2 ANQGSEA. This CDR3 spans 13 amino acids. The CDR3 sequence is CSGKQGPGNIQYF.

The CDR3 region is CASSETRGSGETQYF. The rearrangement joins TRBV10-1 to TRBJ2-5; TCRdb reports TRBD2, a call that lacks DNA to check it against. Germline V CDR1 and CDR2: WNHNN, SYGVQD (reference sequence). The CDR3 consists of 15 residues.